This T cell receptor beta chain was identified during a study of blood T cell repertoires in COVID-19. Study-level background: There were acute and convalescent COVID-19 samples, and they came from the United States, Italy and Spain.

In the study's own analysis: Estimation of nucleated cell counts relied on the amplification of reference gene primers. Libraries were prepared by immunoSEQ multiplex PCR; TCRdb keeps only in-frame clonotypes and omits some of them. That table is the source of V, J and clone size, and D and trimming were worked out from the DNA. The sample holds under 300,000 clones, approximately 88% seen once. Seattle researchers signed up patients amid active infection and tracked them longitudinally. Germline trimming cut 7 bases from V and 10 bases from J; bases unmatched to any gene: 13. This CDR3 is 15 amino acids long. Germline V gene data show CDR1 as MNHEY and CDR2 as SMNVEV (reference sequence).

This chain joins TRBV27 and TRBJ2-1, with 10 bases fitting TRBD2. Sequencing was done on a sample of peripheral blood. The sequence derives from a human donor with COVID-19, enrolled during active disease. The donor label of this sample is uncertain. CDR3 region: CASTLDQREGGEQFF. The CDR3, as DNA: TGTGCCAGCACCCTAGACCAGCGGGAGGGCGGGGAGCAGTTCTTC.